The 26 T cell receptor beta chains below all came from one sample that was sequenced in a study of blood T cell repertoires in COVID-19. Produced via immunoSEQ multiplex PCR; TCRdb's table is partial and in-frame only. The table records approximately 150,000 clones, about 80% of them present only once. Sequences were obtained from peripheral blood. Receptors were obtained from a man between 70 and 80 years old who had recovered from COVID-19.

This clone came up once. The CDR3 DNA reads TGTGCCAGCAGCTTAGAGAGGGGGGAGCAGTACTTC. Translation: CASSLERGEQYF. The chain joins TRBV7-9 to TRBJ2-7, with a tentative D call TRBD1 (6 bases). The CDR3 length is 12 residues. Trimming took off 1 base at V and 7 bases at J, with 8 bases between the two ends. CDR1 and CDR2 from the germline V gene are SEHNR and FQNEAQ (reference sequence).

This chain connects TRBV24-1 to TRBJ2-3, with a possible D match to TRBD1 (5 bases). The germline V gene encodes CDR1 KGHDR and CDR2 SFDVKD. There are 15 residues in the CDR3. V shed 0 bases and J shed 4 bases, with 10 bases lying between them. CDR3 sequence (DNA): TGTGCCACCAGTGATTTGCAGCAGGGCGCAGATACGCAGTATTTT. Translating gives CATSDLQQGADTQYF.

This clone occurred once. DNA for the CDR3: TGTGCCAGCAGCTTGGGACTAGCCTTCTACAATGAGCAGTTCTTC. It translates to CASSLGLAFYNEQFF. The chain carries TRBV5-8 and TRBJ2-1, with TRBD2 matching 7 bases. Losses at the gene ends were 0 bases for V and 3 bases for J; bases not matched to a gene: 3. Germline CDR1 is SGHTS and CDR2 is YDEGEE. CDR3 size: 15 residues.

Points on this clone: Within the sample, other DNA sequences also encode this same CDR3. The gene calls are TRBV6-5 and TRBJ2-7; 7 nucleotides align to TRBD1. V lost 0 bases, J lost 1 base, and 3 bases stayed unmatched. CDR1 is MNHEY, CDR2 SVGAGI, per germline. CDR3 size: 15 residues. The CDR3 DNA reads as TGTGCCAGCAGTTACTCGACAGGGCCTTCCTACGAGCAGTACTTC. The encoded protein is CASSYSTGPSYEQYF.

CDR3 in amino acids: CASSYSRQNNSPLHF. DNA for the CDR3: TGTGCCAGCAGTTACTCGCGGCAGAATAATTCACCCCTCCACTTT. The chain employs TRBV6-5 and TRBJ1-6; D not certain. This CDR3 is built from 15 residues. The V end was cut by 0 bases, the J end by 5 bases, with 8 bases between. Germline V gives CDR1 MNHEY, CDR2 SVGAGI.

This clone was observed a few times. This rearrangement joins TRBV7-9 to TRBJ2-7; 9 bases line up with TRBD2. The CDR3 sequence is 16 residues long. Germline V CDR1 and CDR2: SEHNR, FQNEAQ (reference sequence). V gave up 7 bases and J gave up 2 bases; unmatched junction bases: 12. CDR3 nucleotide sequence: TGTGCCAGCACCCTAGACGGTCTAGCGGGAACCTACGAGCAGTACTTC. It yields the protein CASTLDGLAGTYEQYF.

In this sample, this clone turned up many times. The chain is built from TRBV12-3 or TRBV12-4 and TRBJ1-2, with D unresolved. Between the trimmed V and J ends, which lost 6 bases and 8 bases, there was a span of 13 bases. This CDR3 is built from 12 residues. The CDR3 region is CASSPEAEGYTF. The CDR3 nucleotides are TGTGCCAGCAGCCCCGAGGCAGAGGGCTACACCTTC.

The chain joins TRBV4-1 to TRBJ2-1, with TRBD2 matching over 9 bases. Germline trimming cut 1 base from V and 7 bases from J; bases unmatched to any gene: 8. The germline V gene has CDR1 MGHRA and CDR2 YSYEKL. The CDR3 runs 16 residues. The CDR3 here is CASSQGSLAGINEQFF. DNA of the CDR3: TGCGCCAGCAGCCAAGGTTCCCTAGCGGGAATTAATGAGCAGTTCTTC.

The J gene is TRBJ1-1, the V gene TRBV10-3; 8 nucleotides agree with TRBD1. V trimming: 0 bases; J trimming: 7 bases; junction bases outside the gene matches: 10. The CDR3 spans 16 residues. The germline gives CDR1 ENHRY, CDR2 SYGVKD. The chain's CDR3 is CAISESPPGGFSEAFF. CDR3 DNA sequence: TGTGCCATCAGTGAGTCCCCCCCAGGGGGCTTCAGTGAAGCTTTCTTT.

The chain has TRBV7-8 and TRBJ2-1; 14 nucleotides match TRBD2. Germline V gene lookup returns CDR1 SGHVS and CDR2 FQNEAQ. J gave up 4 bases and V 5 bases, and 1 base lay outside the gene matches. The CDR3 runs 15 residues. This CDR3 reads CASSGTSGRYNEQFF. CDR3 sequence (DNA): TGTGCCAGCAGCGGGACTAGCGGGAGATACAATGAGCAGTTCTTC.

The J gene is TRBJ2-3, the V gene TRBV18, with D maybe TRBD1 (8 bases). CDR1 and CDR2 from the germline V gene are KGHSH and LQKENI. Trimming took off 10 bases at V and 3 bases at J, with 14 bases between the two ends. The CDR3 contains 13 residues. CDR3 bases: TGTGCCACCACACAGGGGGGGACAGATACGCAGTATTTT. This sequence encodes CATTQGGTDTQYF.

This clone showed up just a few times. This chain links TRBV5-4 with TRBJ2-3; no clear D. V lost 3 bases and J lost 0, with 11 bases in between. The CDR3 contains 15 residues. Germline CDR1 reads SGHNT; CDR2 reads YYREEE (reference sequence). The CDR3 bases are TGTGCCAGCAGCTCGGGTAGTAAAAGCACAGATACGCAGTATTTT. Its protein is CASSSGSKSTDTQYF.

The chain employs TRBV19 and TRBJ2-1, with 13 positions matching TRBD2. Germline CDR1 is LNHDA and CDR2 is SQIVND (reference sequence). Losses at the gene ends were 4 bases for V and 8 bases for J; bases not matched to a gene: 8. CDR3 length equals 16 residues. The CDR3 sequence is CASSRTSGSFIYEQFF. CDR3 DNA sequence: TGTGCCAGTAGTAGGACTAGCGGGAGTTTTATTTATGAGCAGTTCTTC.

This chain connects TRBV2 to TRBJ2-1, with D perhaps matching TRBD2 (5 bases). Deletions cut 4 bases from V and 0 bases from J, with 13 bases between. CDR3 length: 16 amino acids. Germline assignment: CDR1 SNHLY and CDR2 FYNNEI. The CDR3 spells CASSGRAASSYNEQFF. The CDR3 DNA is TGTGCCAGCAGTGGTAGAGCGGCCAGCTCCTACAATGAGCAGTTCTTC.

V and J are TRBV19 and TRBJ2-7, with D possibly matching TRBD1 (5 bases). The CDR3 covers 14 residues. V lost 0 bases, J lost 2 bases, and 8 bases lay in between. CDR1 LNHDA and CDR2 SQIVND come from the germline V gene (reference sequence). The CDR3 DNA reads as TGTGCCAGTAGTATAGAGGGGCGCCCCTACGAGCAGTACTTC. Translated: CASSIEGRPYEQYF.

This clone turned up a few times. The J gene is TRBJ1-5, the V gene TRBV6-5; possibly TRBD1 for D (5 bases). This CDR3 contains 13 residues. Germline values: CDR1 MNHEY, CDR2 SVGAGI. Trimming took off 6 bases at V and 6 bases at J, with 12 bases between the two ends. The CDR3: CASRGRLGQPQHF. CDR3 nucleotide sequence: TGTGCCAGCAGGGGGCGATTGGGTCAGCCCCAGCATTTT.

The sample holds one count of this clone. The chain combines TRBV29-1 with TRBJ2-3; no reliable D call. The CDR3 runs 12 residues. CDR1 SQVTM and CDR2 ANQGSEA come from the germline V gene. The germline V and J ends were trimmed by 4 bases and 4 bases, with 9 bases remaining between them. The CDR3 region is CSVVGSADTQYF. DNA for the CDR3: TGCAGCGTTGTGGGCTCAGCAGATACGCAGTATTTT.

The V call is TRBV9, the J call TRBJ2-1, with a weak D call TRBD2 (5 bases). The V and J ends lost 1 base and 9 bases respectively, with 23 bases between them. CDR1 and CDR2 (germline): SGDLS, YYNGEE. The CDR3 is 17 residues long. CDR3 protein: CASSVTPSPEGLIEQFF. CDR3 nucleotide sequence: TGTGCCAGCAGCGTAACCCCCTCGCCCGAGGGCCTCATTGAGCAGTTCTTC.

The rearrangement uses TRBV19 and TRBJ1-5, with 9 bases lining up with TRBD1. The CDR3 has 15 residues. Germline trimming cut 3 bases from V and 4 bases from J; bases unmatched to any gene: 4. Germline CDR1 reads LNHDA; CDR2 reads SQIVND (reference sequence). The CDR3 reads CASSIRDRENQPQHF. CDR3 DNA: TGTGCCAGTAGTATCCGGGACAGGGAAAATCAGCCCCAGCATTTT.

This sequence joins TRBV7-9 and TRBJ2-1; 12 nucleotides agree with TRBD2. The V gene end was trimmed by 5 bases and the J gene end by 5 bases; junction bases not matched to a gene: 7. This CDR3 is 16 amino acids long. In germline, CDR1 is SEHNR, CDR2 FQNEAQ (reference sequence). The CDR3: CASSTRTSGNHNEQFF. The CDR3 nucleotides read TGTGCCAGCAGCACAAGGACTAGCGGGAATCACAATGAGCAGTTCTTC.

The genes are TRBV6-2 or TRBV6-3 and TRBJ1-4; no definite D call. The germline CDR1 and CDR2 sequences are MNHEY and SVGEGT. V lost 7 bases and J lost 0, with 18 bases in between. The CDR3 has 17 residues. The CDR3 nucleotides read TGTGCCAGCAACCCTGGAAGGAGTTATGCAACTAATGAAAAACTGTTTTTT. Residues: CASNPGRSYATNEKLFF.

This clone was seen a single time. The chain links TRBV6-5 to TRBJ2-5, with 8 positions matching TRBD2. The CDR3 has 14 residues. Germline CDR1 and CDR2: MNHEY and SVGAGI. Unmatched junction bases numbered 8, after V lost 7 bases and J lost 4 bases. The CDR3 is CASMKHGGAETQYF. CDR3 DNA sequence: TGTGCCAGCATGAAGCACGGGGGGGCAGAGACCCAGTACTTC.

The chain joins TRBV6-5 to TRBJ1-1; tentative D call: TRBD1 (5 bases). V was clipped by 2 bases and J by 1 base, with 5 bases between them. The length of the CDR3 is 13 residues. CDR1 is MNHEY and CDR2 is SVGAGI in the germline V gene. CDR3: CASSYQGNTEAFF. CDR3 DNA: TGTGCCAGCAGTTACCAGGGGAACACTGAAGCTTTCTTT.

A note on this clone: Distinct nucleotide sequences in the sample also encode this CDR3. This chain joins TRBV18 and TRBJ2-7; 7 bases match TRBD2. With V trimmed by 2 bases and J by 0 bases, 1 base remained unmatched. The CDR3 has 14 residues. The germline V gene has CDR1 KGHSH and CDR2 LQKENI. CDR3 sequence (DNA): TGTGCCAGCTCACCAGGCGGGAGCTCCTACGAGCAGTACTTC. Translated: CASSPGGSSYEQYF.

The CDR3 region has the DNA TGTGCCAGCAGCTTAGTGACAGGGCAAGCTTTCTTT. Amino acids: CASSLVTGQAFF. V gene TRBV7-2 combines with J gene TRBJ1-1; 7 bases line up with TRBD1. This CDR3 has 12 residues. Germline trimming cut 1 base from V and 9 bases from J; bases unmatched to any gene: 2. Germline V gives CDR1 SGHTA, CDR2 FQGNSA.

The chain recombines TRBV7-2 with TRBJ2-1, with D perhaps TRBD1 (5 bases). V was cut by 5 bases and J by 6 bases, with 14 bases left in between. This CDR3 contains 14 residues. Germline CDR1 is SGHTA and CDR2 is FQGNSA. CDR3 protein: CASSQPLGANEQFF. In DNA form, the CDR3 reads TGTGCCAGCAGCCAACCTTTAGGGGCCAATGAGCAGTTCTTC.